The 26 T cell receptor beta chains given below trace back to one sample, sequenced in a study of breast tumors, draining lymph nodes, adjacent tissues. TCRdb re-derived calls from the multiplex PCR reads in MiXCR, one entry per CDR3 protein. The table has 45,000 to 60,000 distinct CDR3 sequences, under 30% seen once. Specimen: breast tumor tissue. The receptors shown here come from a female donor with breast cancer. Some clones in this sample may be carry-over from other donors' samples.

In regard to this clonotype: This could be a read error, since a much larger clone is one nucleotide away. J is TRBJ2-5 and V is TRBV7-9, with D maybe TRBD2 (6 bases). The CDR3 consists of 14 residues. Looked up from germline, CDR1 is SEHNR and CDR2 is FQNEAQ (reference sequence). Trimming stripped 5 bases from V and 0 bases from J, with 10 bases between. CDR3 protein: CASSPRENQETQYF. CDR3 sequence (DNA): TGTGCCAGCAGCCCGCGGGAAAACCAAGAGACCCAGTACTTC.

This clonotype was counted ten times or more. The chain uses TRBV19 and TRBJ2-5; 7 bases match TRBD2. V was clipped by 1 base and J by 3 bases; unmatched bases: 2. The length of the CDR3 is 14 residues. Germline lookup yields CDR1 LNHDA and CDR2 SQIVND (reference sequence). The CDR3 sequence: CASSIAGGKETQYF. CDR3 DNA: TGTGCCAGTAGTATAGCCGGGGGGAAAGAGACCCAGTACTTC.

This sequence joins TRBV5-1 and TRBJ1-1; 7 bases fit TRBD1. The CDR3 is 16 residues long. CDR1 and CDR2 from the germline V gene are SGHRS and YFSETQ. After removal of 1 base from V and 1 base from J, the junction contained 7 bases not matched to a gene. CDR3 sequence (DNA): TGCGCCAGCAGCTTGTACCCGACAGGGTCGAACACTGAAGCTTTCTTT. Amino acids: CASSLYPTGSNTEAFF.

This clonotype was recorded many times. J is TRBJ1-6 and V is TRBV20-1; 7 nucleotides match TRBD1. Germline loops: CDR1 DFQATT, CDR2 SNEGSKA (reference sequence). CDR3 length equals 16 residues. V shed 0 bases, J shed 8 bases, and the junction held 10 bases outside the gene matches. The CDR3 is CSARDRGGQTYSPLHF. CDR3 DNA: TGCAGTGCTAGAGATCGAGGGGGACAGACTTATTCACCCCTCCACTTT.

This clonotype showed up many times. The chain joins TRBV4-2 to TRBJ2-7; 7 bases agree with TRBD2. There are 16 residues in the CDR3. The germline CDR1 and CDR2 sequences are LGHNA and YNFKEQ. V lost 0 bases and J lost 0; bases outside the gene matches: 5. CDR3 DNA sequence: TGTGCCAGCAGCCAAGATCTGGGGGGGGGCTCCTACGAGCAGTACTTC. It specifies CASSQDLGGGSYEQYF.

This clonotype was seen only a few times. The chain couples TRBV20-1 to TRBJ1-1; the D gene is possibly TRBD1 (5 bases). CDR1 is DFQATT and CDR2 is SNEGSKA in the germline V gene (reference sequence). The ends were cut back, 3 bases at V and 5 bases at J, with 19 bases in the middle. The CDR3 is 15 residues long. CDR3 residues: CSASGTEISRTEAFF. The CDR3 coding sequence is TGCAGTGCTAGCGGGACCGAGATTTCGCGTACTGAAGCTTTCTTT.

Remarks on this clonotype: A much larger clone sits a single nucleotide away, making a read error possible. J is TRBJ2-2 and V is TRBV5-6; D is possibly TRBD1 (5 bases). CDR3 length: 13 amino acids. CDR1 is SGHDT and CDR2 is YYEEEE in the germline V gene. The CDR3 region is CASGLLGAGELFF. The CDR3 DNA reads TGTGCCAGCGGCTTATTAGGGGCCGGGGAGCTGTTTTTT.

This clonotype is categorized as medium-sized. The chain couples TRBV2 to TRBJ2-1, with D perhaps TRBD2 (7 bases). The CDR3 totals 16 residues. Trimming cost V 7 bases and J 0 bases, with 16 bases left between them. The germline gives CDR1 SNHLY, CDR2 FYNNEI. This chain's CDR3 is CASIGEGTISYNEQFF. The CDR3 DNA is TGTGCCAGCATTGGGGAGGGGACAATCTCCTACAATGAGCAGTTCTTC. Filled out from reference TRBV2 and TRBJ2-1, the complete variable domain reads EPEVTQTPSHQVTQMGQEVILRCVPISNHLYFYWYRQILGQKVEFLVSFYNNEISEKSEIFDDQFSVERPDGSNFTLKIRSTKLEDSAMYFCASIGEGTISYNEQFFGPGTRLTVL.

The CDR3 nucleotides read TGCGCCAGCAGCGGACAGGGCGGCACCGGGGAGCTGTTTTTT. As protein: CASSGQGGTGELFF. This chain connects TRBV10-2 to TRBJ2-2; TRBD1 matches at 8 bases. The junction had 4 bases not matched to a gene; V was cut back by 6 bases and J by 4 bases. CDR1 and CDR2 from the germline V gene are WSHSY and SAAADI. The CDR3 sequence is 14 residues long.

This clonotype was counted ten times or more. The V and J genes are TRBV11-2 and TRBJ1-6; possible D gene TRBD1, 6 bases. V shed 5 bases and J shed 4 bases, with 24 bases lying between them. CDR1 SGHAT and CDR2 FQNNGV come from the germline V gene. This CDR3 contains 19 residues. In nucleotides, the CDR3 is TGTGCCAGCAGCCTCAATAGCGCCGGGACACTCAGTTATAATTCACCCCTCCACTTT. Residues: CASSLNSAGTLSYNSPLHF. Using reference TRBV11-2 and TRBJ1-6 for the parts outside the CDR3, the full variable domain is EAGVAQSPRYKIIEKRQSVAFWCNPISGHATLYWYQQILGQGPKLLIQFQNNGVVDDSQLPKDRFSAERLKGVDSTLKIQPAKLEDSAVYLCASSLNSAGTLSYNSPLHFGNGTRLTVT.

This clonotype was detected once. The chain employs TRBV6-5 and TRBJ2-5; D is unresolved. This CDR3 has 12 residues. Germline CDR1 and CDR2: MNHEY and SVGAGI. The CDR3 is CASGLGQETQYF. The CDR3 nucleotides are TGTGCGTCCGGGCTCGGACAAGAGACCCAGTACTTC.

This clonotype was seen at least ten times. The chain combines TRBV7-9 with TRBJ2-2; 8 nucleotides line up with TRBD1. The trim removed 3 bases at V and 5 bases at J, leaving 14 bases unmatched. CDR3 length: 18 amino acids. Germline V CDR1 and CDR2: SEHNR, FQNEAQ (reference sequence). This CDR3 is CASSFLAGGGLGTGELFF. The CDR3 nucleotides read TGTGCCAGCAGCTTTCTCGCAGGGGGCGGCTTAGGTACCGGGGAGCTGTTTTTT.

The V gene is TRBV16, the J gene TRBJ1-4; D possibly corresponds to TRBD1 (5 bases). The CDR3 totals 15 residues. Trimming pared 4 bases from V and 3 bases from J, leaving 12 bases between. Germline lookup yields CDR1 KGHSY and CDR2 FQNENV. The CDR3 protein is CASSLISGPNEKLFF. CDR3 bases: TGTGCCAGCAGCCTCATTTCGGGGCCTAATGAAAAACTGTTTTTT. Using reference TRBV16 and TRBJ1-4 for the parts outside the CDR3, the full variable domain is GEEVAQTPKHLVRGEGQKAKLYCAPIKGHSYVFWYQQVLKNEFKFLISFQNENVFDETGMPKERFSAKCLPNSPCSLEIQATKLEDSAVYFCASSLISGPNEKLFFGSGTQLSVL.

This clonotype was observed a handful of times. The chain uses TRBV5-4 and TRBJ2-5, with D unclear. V gave up 2 bases and J gave up 3 bases, with 8 bases separating them. The CDR3 is made up of 13 amino acids. Per germline, CDR1 SGHNT and CDR2 YYREEE (reference sequence). CDR3 sequence reads: CASSFGWKETQYF. DNA of the CDR3: TGTGCCAGCAGCTTTGGCTGGAAAGAGACCCAGTACTTC. Looking up the rest from reference TRBV5-4 and TRBJ2-5 gives the full variable domain: ETGVTQSPTHLIKTRGQQVTLRCSSQSGHNTVSWYQQALGQGPQFIFQYYREEENGRGNFPPRFSGLQFPNYSSELNVNALELDDSALYLCASSFGWKETQYFGPGTRLLVL.

A few counts support this clonotype. A read error may account for a junction end that differs from germline. The rearrangement links TRBV30 to TRBJ1-3, with D tentatively TRBD1 (5 bases). The CDR3 is 16 residues long. Per germline, CDR1 GTSNPN and CDR2 SVGIG (reference sequence). Here the CDR3 reads CAWSRFRDGSGSTIYF. The CDR3 region has the DNA TGTGCCTGGAGTCGTTTCCGGGACGGCTCTGGAAGCACCATATATTTT.

V and J are TRBV27 and TRBJ2-5; the match to TRBD2 covers 9 bases. This CDR3 region has 13 residues. CDR1 and CDR2 (germline): MNHEY, SMNVEV (reference sequence). V gave up 4 bases and J gave up 5 bases; unmatched junction bases: 2. The DNA for the CDR3 is TGTGCCAGCAGTTCAAGCGGGGGGGAGACCCAGTACTTC. Protein: CASSSSGGETQYF.

In the case of this clonotype: Given a much more abundant clone one base away, this may be a read error. This chain uses TRBV11-2 with TRBJ1-3; possible D gene TRBD1, 6 bases. CDR1 is SGHAT and CDR2 is FQNNGV in the germline V gene. This CDR3 comprises 17 residues. V lost 2 bases and J lost 8, with 22 bases in between. This CDR3 is CASSLLDGDKGFDTIYF. For the CDR3, the DNA is TGTGCCAGCAGCTTATTAGATGGGGACAAGGGTTTCGACACCATATATTTT.

By frequency in the sample, this clonotype is medium-sized. V gene TRBV10-3 combines with J gene TRBJ1-5; no firm D call. CDR3 size: 15 residues. The V gene's germline CDR1 is ENHRY and CDR2 SYGVKD. The V end lost 1 base, the J end lost 2 bases, and 9 bases lay between the germline ends. The CDR3 region has the DNA TGTGCCATCAGTGAGTTAGGAGTAGGCAATCAGCCCCAGCATTTT. This translates into CAISELGVGNQPQHF.

The V gene is TRBV20-1, the J gene TRBJ2-3; D not resolved. The V gene lost 3 bases and the J gene lost 1 base, with 11 bases spanning the gap. In germline, CDR1 is DFQATT, CDR2 SNEGSKA (reference sequence). The CDR3 spans 14 residues. The DNA for the CDR3 is TGCAGTGCTAGCAACCCGTACGGCACAGATACGCAGTATTTT. It encodes CSASNPYGTDTQYF.

CDR3 region: CASSQESAANYGYTF. CDR3 bases: TGTGCCAGCAGCCAAGAATCTGCGGCAAACTATGGCTACACCTTC. V usage is TRBV4-2 and J usage is TRBJ1-2; D is unclear. The CDR3 length is 15 residues. CDR1 is LGHNA, CDR2 YNFKEQ, per germline. V lost 0 bases, J lost 2 bases, and 10 bases lay in between.

The table lists this clonotype with many counts. This sequence joins TRBV18 and TRBJ2-7; 7 nucleotides agree with TRBD2. This CDR3 has 16 amino acids. Looked up from germline, CDR1 is KGHSH and CDR2 is LQKENI. The V segment lost 5 bases and the J segment 7 bases; nucleotides outside the gene matches: 17. DNA for the CDR3: TGTGCCAGCTCAATCCGTGGCGGGAGAGACCCTGGGGAGCAGTACTTC. It specifies CASSIRGGRDPGEQYF.

The chain uses TRBV6-5 and TRBJ2-3, with TRBD1 identical over 7 bases. The germline CDR1 and CDR2 sequences are MNHEY and SVGAGI. V was clipped by 6 bases and J by 5 bases; unmatched bases: 8. There are 14 residues in the CDR3. CDR3 sequence reads: CASSTGTAEDTQYF. The DNA for the CDR3 is TGTGCCAGCAGCACCGGGACAGCTGAAGATACGCAGTATTTT.

Details on this clonotype: This sequence may be a read error, since a much larger clone differs from it by one base. This sequence joins TRBV25-1 and TRBJ1-2; no definite D call. V lost 4 bases and J 3 bases, leaving 12 bases between the germline ends. This CDR3 has 14 amino acids. The V gene's germline CDR1 is MGHDK and CDR2 SYGVNS. In DNA form, the CDR3 reads TGTGCCAGCAGTGGGCCCCCCCTGTACTATGGCTACACCTTC. It is translated as CASSGPPLYYGYTF.

Ten or more counts support this clonotype. The chain uses TRBV5-6 and TRBJ2-7; TRBD1 agrees at 10 bases. Losses at the gene ends were 5 bases for V and 4 bases for J; bases not matched to a gene: 6. The germline CDR1 and CDR2 sequences are SGHDT and YYEEEE. CDR3 length equals 14 residues. The CDR3, as DNA: TGTGCCAGCAGTCATGACAGGGGGCTATACGAGCAGTACTTC. Translating it yields CASSHDRGLYEQYF.

This clonotype came up many times. V is TRBV27 and J is TRBJ1-6, with TRBD1 matching over 8 bases. The germline V gene encodes CDR1 MNHEY and CDR2 SMNVEV (reference sequence). J gave up 5 bases and V 6 bases, and 9 bases lay outside the gene matches. The CDR3 loop spans 16 amino acids. CDR3 nucleotide sequence: TGTGCCAGCAGAGTTCAGGGGGCTTGGGATAATTCACCCCTCCACTTT. Translated, it gives CASRVQGAWDNSPLHF.

There are many counts of this clonotype. V usage is TRBV27 and J usage is TRBJ2-7, with 10 bases identical to TRBD1. The CDR3 contains 15 residues. The V gene end was trimmed by 5 bases and the J gene end by 4 bases; junction bases not matched to a gene: 8. CDR1 is MNHEY, CDR2 SMNVEV, per germline (reference sequence). This CDR3 is CASSPAGQGMYEQYF. The CDR3 DNA reads as TGTGCCAGCAGTCCTGCGGGACAGGGGATGTACGAGCAGTACTTC.